This TCR beta chain stems from a study of cytomegalovirus exposure and HLA in healthy donors (dated by TCRdb to about 2017). General notes on the study: An earlier analysis of roughly 570 of the donors reported about 280 Gb of sequence data and 95 million to 130 million unique TCR beta sequences obtained from around 180 million T cells. An early release that covered 500 to 800 HLA-typed donors contained 250 to 350 gigabases of sequencing data and 75 million to 100 million unique TCR sequences. Of the approximately 400 genotyped donors, 81% fell in the genetic ancestry cluster associated with self-reported Caucasian donors. The study aimed to test whether signatures of past pathogen exposure could be identified by cataloging public T cell receptors. Using immunosequencing, the study profiled T cell repertoires from 666 subjects and related those repertoires to cytomegalovirus serostatus. A separate validation cohort of over a hundred different subjects was used in addition to the approximately 670-subject first cohort. The study combined high-throughput TCR immunosequencing, statistical association of individual TCRs with disease status, and machine learning to predict cytomegalovirus infection status. In a later analysis, previously published TCR beta repertoires from 670 or so donors were re-analyzed and high-resolution HLA genotyping was added so that TCR occurrence patterns could be studied. In the later analysis, no new phenotypic data were used to find candidate immune exposures; instead, reliance was placed on TCR beta sequences and their occurrence across donors. To decide whether each TCR beta V gene segment behaved as functional or pseudogenic, an earlier analysis of nearly 600 of the donors relied on high-throughput TCR beta sequencing. Alongside the repertoire data, information on donor age, sex, ethnicity and CMV serostatus was compiled. Genome-wide SNP genotypes for about 60% of the roughly 670 donors were used in a later genetic analysis, which treated that subset as a discovery cohort. Every discovery cohort repertoire had been produced on one sequencing platform. Class I and class II HLA loci were covered by the typing at four-digit resolution. Typing coverage differed by locus: A, B, C, DRB1 and DQB1 were typed in about 620-640 donors, DQA1 in 522, DPA1 in some 570, and DPB1 in 472. Because of strong linkage in the cohort, 5 or 6 DR-DQ haplotypes were treated as single units for association and clustering. Among some 410 genotyped donors of the cohort, an average of about 240,000 unique TCR beta nucleotide sequences was sequenced per donor, of which 15% to 20% were non-productive.

The library was made by the immunoSEQ multiplex PCR assay. The multiplex PCR relied on a mix of 60 forward primers for TCR Vbeta segments and 13 reverse primers for TCR Jbeta segments. Amplification of the CDR3 region of rearranged TCR beta genes was performed with a multiplex PCR assay on genomic DNA. On the Illumina HiSeq System, the amplified TCR beta libraries were sequenced as 87-base-pair reads. Concerning the study's data processing: In a later analysis, 77 million or so unique TCR beta chains were counted across the 650 to 700 repertoires, and roughly 10 million of these chains were shared by at least two donors. A nearest-neighbor algorithm error-corrected the raw reads and collapsed the reads into unique sequences, merging closely related sequences to remove PCR and sequencing errors. CDR3 sequences were aligned to IMGT reference sequences to assign V, D and J gene segments. Each retained sequence needed at least a six-nucleotide match to both a V gene segment and a J gene segment. A rearrangement was called productive if the CDR3 had no stop codons and remained in frame with V and J, and every other rearrangement was called non-productive. CDR3 was defined according to IMGT convention as the region running from the second conserved V-encoded cysteine to the conserved J-encoded phenylalanine. The earlier analysis of fewer than 750 of the donors excluded sequences that lacked an unambiguous match to a single V gene segment. In an earlier analysis of almost 600 of the donors, a V segment was called functional when productive rearrangements were above 56.7%, and segregating when the standard deviation between donors exceeded 5%. To diagnose cytomegalovirus status from the catalog of TCR beta chain sequences, a statistical classification framework was built. In a later analysis, TCR nucleotide sequences were compared against IMGT/GENE-DB human TR gene sequences so that V and J genes could be assigned. A later analysis assigned CDR3 sequences and most-parsimonious VDJ recombination scenarios with the TCRdist pipeline. In a later analysis, each TCR beta chain was defined by its CDR3 amino acid sequence together with its V-gene family, and reads without a unique V-gene family were excluded. To address suspected cross-contamination and a sequencing artifact, a later analysis removed under 600 highly shared, low-generation-probability nucleotide sequences. For each public chain, a later analysis derived a clonal expansion index from normalized ranks of inferred template counts within each repertoire. In a later analysis, generation probabilities were computed using a VDJ recombination model fitted to out-of-frame rearrangements, and the results were checked against IGoR. A later analysis scored TCR-TCR, TCR-HLA and TCR-CMV co-occurrence with hypergeometric tests, applying a repertoire-size bias correction to TCR pairs. False discovery rates were estimated in a later analysis by permuting HLA or CMV assignments 20 times. In a later analysis, co-occurring TCRs were grouped using DBSCAN, and TCRdist sequence similarity was added for clustering within HLA-allele-positive subsets. Repertoires with fewer than 30,000 or more than 120,000 public chains, plus five repertoires with anomalous nucleotide sharing, were excluded from co-occurrence clustering. TCRdb's version of the immuneACCESS table is confined to in-frame rearrangements and falls short of the full clone set. An unresolved V gene accounts for under half of the shortfall where checked; the remainder is of unknown origin. V, J and clone size derive from that table, while D and trimming were established from the DNA sequence. A total of about 190,000 clones appear in this sample, about four fifths of them only once. The ten biggest clones cover 0.85% to 1.4% of the sample.

The germline V gene yields LGHNA for CDR1 and YSLEER for CDR2. Ends trimmed: V by 4 bases, J by 3 bases; bases unmatched to a gene: 11. Its CDR3 holds 18 amino acids, cysteine through phenylalanine. The retained sequence is limited to the CDR3, 54 bases, with the frame set at the first base. The study at large found these results: Presence/absence analyses assumed roughly uniform sequencing depth across donors, an assumption that may not hold. In a later analysis, HLA-associated TCR beta chains were found to be more clonally expanded and to have lower generation probabilities than equally common non-associated chains. HLA typing was unavailable for some donors at each locus, so association tests used only the typed subset. In vitro tests confirmed that a few of the cytomegalovirus-associated TCR beta chains recognize cytomegalovirus antigens. According to a later analysis, TCR association rates differed among HLA loci, with DRB1 alleles showing the most associated TCRs and HLA-C alleles showing the fewest. When HLA alleles, especially DR and DQ, strongly co-occurred, attributing TCR associations to individual alleles was difficult. The classifier was reported to diagnose cytomegalovirus status with high specificity and sensitivity in both the original cohort and the validation cohort. A later analysis associated 17,000 or so TCR beta sequences with specific HLA alleles at a false discovery rate of 0.05. The cohort was sequenced for TCR beta chains only, and without alpha or paired-chain data the features that could be detected were limited. An earlier analysis of roughly 570 of the donors showed that most TCR beta V segments appeared in productive rearrangements either about 87% or about 30% of the time, which broadly matched IMGT annotations. A further reported finding was that TCR beta sequences accurately predicted the HLA-A and HLA-B alleles for most subjects in the first cohort. A later genetic analysis reported fewer N-insertions in productive TCRs among donors in an Asian-associated ancestry cluster than the roughly 620-donor mean. The authors suggested that the approach could potentially be extended to other disease states and immunological phenotypes. A cluster of highly shared sequence variants was judged likely to be a technical artifact of the sequencing pipeline. The earlier analysis of some 560 of the donors excluded roughly 16 rarely observed V segments, including chromosome 9 orphons, because counts were too low. Most TCR sequences were seen in very few donors, while some public TCRs were found in many individuals. A later analysis found that most CMV-associated TCR beta chains appeared HLA-restricted, with HLA associations seemingly driven largely by CMV exposure. The study gave a list of about 160 TCR beta chains associated with cytomegalovirus. The only immune exposure information available for the cohort was CMV serostatus. In a later genetic analysis, a missense DCLRE1C variant was associated with V-gene and J-gene trimming of TCR beta chains, and the association was replicated in an independent cohort. Some IMGT-functional V segments, including TRBV6-2 and TRBV6-3, could not be told apart with the 87-base-pair reads, so those segments were excluded. According to a later analysis, parvovirus B19, influenza, CMV and Epstein-Barr virus appeared linked to several top co-occurrence clusters. Correlated functional status among segregating V segments might reflect linkage disequilibrium, but an unknown experimental factor could not be ruled out.

As concerns this clone: It has no known antigen specificity. Base quality data are lacking; no much larger clone is found one base away.

In total, 630 or so healthy bone marrow donors made up the cohort. At the time of sampling, every cohort member was nominally healthy, though immune exposures that went unrecorded were likely present. The donor tested CMV seronegative, placing the donor among the roughly 400 seronegative members of the cohort. A peripheral blood sample was collected from each donor, and TCR beta sequencing was performed on peripheral blood mononuclear cells. Genomic DNA was extracted from the blood cell samples with the Qiagen DNeasy Blood Extraction Kit. The V and J genes are TRBV4-3 and TRBJ2-1, and TRBD2 matches 11 of the central bases. The sample consisted of PBMCs. This clonotype was obtained from a woman aged 40 to 55 in good health and CMV-seronegative. In nucleotides, the sequence is TGCGCCAGCAGCCTCCGGACTAGCGGGCTCAGTTTCTACAATGAGCAGTTCTTC. Translated, this is CASSLRTSGLSFYNEQFF.